This entry lists 15 T cell receptor beta chains sequenced from one sample in a study of T cell repertoires in ileal Crohn's disease. Time point indicated: neoterminal ileum biopsy at postoperative endoscopy, about 6 months after surgery. This table comes from immunoSEQ multiplex PCR, and its TCRdb copy is limited to in-frame clones, with some not included. The sample includes about 60,000 clones, around 90% of them seen just once. The sequencing input was ileal tissue. Source of these receptors: an adult with Crohn's disease.

V usage is TRBV5-1 and J usage is TRBJ2-3, with D maybe TRBD1 (6 bases). The CDR3 is made up of 13 amino acids. The germline V and J ends were trimmed by 0 bases and 4 bases, with 6 bases remaining between them. The germline CDR1 and CDR2 sequences are SGHRS and YFSETQ. The CDR3 DNA sequence: TGCGCCAGCAGCTTGGGGACAGCAGATACGCAGTATTTT. It is translated as CASSLGTADTQYF.

The CDR3: CASSVLSTDTQYF. The CDR3 DNA follows: TGTGCCAGCAGCGTATTATCCACAGATACGCAGTATTTT. The chain couples TRBV9 to TRBJ2-3, with no clear D. Trimming took 1 base from V and 2 from J, leaving 5 bases between them. CDR3 length equals 13 residues. Germline lookup yields CDR1 SGDLS and CDR2 YYNGEE.

The genes are TRBV18 and TRBJ2-3; 7 positions agree with TRBD1. Germline CDR1 is KGHSH and CDR2 is LQKENI. The CDR3 spans 14 residues. The V and J ends lost 6 bases and 4 bases, in that order; junction bases with no gene match: 7. Here the CDR3 DNA reads TGTGCCAGCTCTCTTCGACAGGGAGCAGATACGCAGTATTTT. It specifies CASSLRQGADTQYF.

The rearrangement joins TRBV6-6 to TRBJ2-7; 8 bases are shared with TRBD1. The germline gives CDR1 MNHNY, CDR2 SVGAGI (reference sequence). This CDR3 region has 14 residues. V was clipped by 4 bases and J by 2 bases; unmatched bases: 4. The CDR3 DNA reads as TGTGCCAGCAGTTTGACAGGGGTGACCTACGAGCAGTACTTC. It is translated as CASSLTGVTYEQYF.

The V and J genes are TRBV28 and TRBJ2-7; no reliable D call. This CDR3 has 11 amino acids. The germline V and J ends were trimmed by 1 base and 3 bases, with 1 base remaining between them. In germline, CDR1 is MDHEN, CDR2 SYDVKM. The CDR3 is CASSLYYEQYV. The CDR3 nucleotides are TGTGCCAGCAGTTTATACTACGAGCAGTACGTC.

The rearrangement joins TRBV11-3 to TRBJ1-2; TRBD1 is a possible D gene (5 bases). The CDR3 has 14 residues. Germline CDR1 is SGHNT and CDR2 is YENEEA. Trimming shortened V by 4 bases and J by 3 bases, and 12 bases separated the two germline ends. The CDR3 here is CASSSGQGYYGYTF. The CDR3 region has the DNA TGTGCCAGCAGCTCAGGTCAGGGTTACTATGGCTACACCTTC. The full variable domain, its missing parts supplied by reference TRBV11-3 and TRBJ1-2, is EAGVVQSPRYKIIEKKQPVAFWCNPISGHNTLYWYLQNLGQGPELLIRYENEEAVDDSQLPKDRFSAERLKGVDSTLKIQPAELGDSAVYLCASSSGQGYYGYTFGSGTRLTVV.

The rearrangement links TRBV5-1 to TRBJ1-2; D is possibly TRBD1 (6 bases). V gave up 4 bases and J gave up 8 bases, with 18 bases separating them. The CDR3 totals 14 residues. Germline loops: CDR1 SGHRS, CDR2 YFSETQ. CDR3 nucleotides: TGCGCCAGCAGCGCGGTGGGGCCAGGGGAAGGCTACACCTTC. Translation: CASSAVGPGEGYTF.

The gene calls are TRBV6-5 and TRBJ2-2; unclear D gene. The V gene lost 5 bases and the J gene lost 7 bases, with 17 bases spanning the gap. The CDR3 spans 15 residues. Germline-derived CDR1 and CDR2 are MNHEY and SVGAGI. CDR3 region: CASSPPLPDFGELFF. The DNA for the CDR3 is TGTGCCAGCAGTCCACCTCTGCCCGACTTCGGGGAGCTGTTTTTT.

V gene TRBV5-6 combines with J gene TRBJ2-7; the D gene is possibly TRBD1 (5 bases). CDR1 is SGHDT and CDR2 is YYEEEE in the germline V gene. This CDR3 is built from 15 residues. V was trimmed by 2 bases and J by 1 base, leaving 13 bases between them. Here the CDR3 DNA reads TGTGCCAGCAGCTTAATCCTCCAGGGTTCCTACGAGCAGTACTTC. Translating gives CASSLILQGSYEQYF.

The V call is TRBV5-1, the J call TRBJ2-1; 12 bases fit TRBD2. Germline V gene sequence: CDR1 SGHRS, CDR2 YFSETQ. Trimming cost V 5 bases and J 4 bases; bases outside gene matches: 4. CDR3 length: 15 amino acids. The CDR3, as DNA: TGCGCCAGCAGACGCACTAGCGGGGGGTACAATGAGCAGTTCTTC. Its translation is CASRRTSGGYNEQFF.

This chain connects TRBV5-6 to TRBJ2-2; TRBD2 matches 8 bases. The ends lost 3 bases at V and 5 bases at J; junction bases unmatched: 6. CDR1 is SGHDT, CDR2 YYEEEE, per germline. The CDR3 runs 15 residues. DNA for the CDR3: TGTGCCAGCAGCTCAGCGGGAGTAGGGACCGGGGAGCTGTTTTTT. Its protein product is CASSSAGVGTGELFF.

V gene TRBV5-4 combines with J gene TRBJ2-5, with a weak D call TRBD1 (6 bases). The CDR3 covers 15 residues. Germline assignment: CDR1 SGHNT and CDR2 YYREEE (reference sequence). V shed 5 bases and J shed 2 bases, with 16 bases lying between them. The chain's CDR3 is CASSWDTVGQETQYF. The CDR3 region has the DNA TGTGCCAGCAGTTGGGACACTGTGGGACAAGAGACCCAGTACTTC.

This chain uses TRBV13 with TRBJ1-4; 11 bases align to TRBD1. This CDR3 comprises 14 residues. From germline, CDR1 is PRHDT and CDR2 FYEKMQ (reference sequence). V lost 6 bases, J lost 8 bases, and 5 bases stayed unmatched. CDR3 in DNA: TGTGCCAGCAGTCGGACAGGGGGCAAGGAAAAACTGTTTTTT. This gives the protein CASSRTGGKEKLFF.

This chain joins TRBV30 and TRBJ1-2, with 9 bases lining up with TRBD1. V lost 1 base, J lost 4 bases, and 4 bases stayed unmatched. This CDR3 region has 14 residues. From germline, CDR1 is GTSNPN and CDR2 SVGIG (reference sequence). CDR3 in amino acids: CAWSGDRVTYGYTF. The CDR3 nucleotides read TGTGCCTGGAGTGGGGACAGGGTTACCTATGGCTACACCTTC.

The V call is TRBV2, the J call TRBJ1-4, with TRBD1 matching over 7 bases. The J segment lost 6 bases and the V segment lost 7 bases, leaving 11 bases of the junction unmatched. CDR3 size: 15 residues. Germline CDR1 and CDR2: SNHLY and FYNNEI. The CDR3 nucleotides are TGTGCCAGCACTCTTTGGACAGGAAGTCATGAAAAACTGTTTTTT. This translates into CASTLWTGSHEKLFF. The full variable domain, in which reference TRBV2 and TRBJ1-4 provide the parts outside the CDR3, is EPEVTQTPSHQVTQMGQEVILRCVPISNHLYFYWYRQILGQKVEFLVSFYNNEISEKSEIFDDQFSVERPDGSNFTLKIRSTKLEDSAMYFCASTLWTGSHEKLFFGSGTQLSVL.